The clone carrying this T cell receptor (beta chain) appeared many times. What it binds is unknown. This sample is part of a study of response to subunit inactivated influenza vaccine. In TCRdb, the RT-PCR reads were re-called with MiXCR into one record per CDR3 protein. The sample has about 500,000 distinct CDR3 sequences, about 17% seen once. After removal of 8 bases from V and 7 bases from J, the junction contained 9 bases not matched to a gene. From germline, CDR1 is LGHDT and CDR2 YNNKEL (reference sequence). This CDR3 is 14 amino acids long. Study-wide points: Authors suggested seasonal influenza vaccinations each recruit few new T cells.

The receptor comes from a man aged 50-75 years who received an inactivated influenza vaccine. The specimen was CD4+ T cells sorted from PBMCs, collected roughly 24 months after vaccination. The J gene is TRBJ2-1, the V gene TRBV3-1; the match to TRBD1 covers 9 bases. The CDR3 DNA follows: TGTGCCAGCGGACAACAGGGGGCGAGGAATGAGCAGTTCTTC. It is translated as CASGQQGARNEQFF.